The text below deals with one TCR beta chain. Antigen unknown. Assay used: immunoSEQ multiplex PCR; TCRdb lists only in-frame clones, some missing. The profile shows around 80,000 clones, roughly 95% of them singletons. Separate from the approximately 670-subject first cohort, the roughly 120-subject validation cohort was the one that the donors belonged to. The sample belongs to a study of cytomegalovirus exposure and HLA in healthy donors. Points from the study as a whole: In vitro data verified a few CMV-associated chains as specific for CMV antigens. The tendency of first-cohort TCR clusters to co-occur in the roughly 120 validation repertoires was the finding of a later analysis.

CDR1 LGHNA and CDR2 YSLEER come from the germline V gene. This CDR3 spans 18 amino acids. J lost 7 bases, V lost 1 base, and 8 bases had no gene match. The clonotype was recovered from a woman between 18 and 29 years old in good health and CMV-seronegative. The V gene is TRBV4-3, the J gene TRBJ2-1; 15 positions match TRBD2. The sample consisted of PBMCs. CDR3 DNA sequence: TGCGCCAGCAGCCAAGGAGTGAGGACTAGCGGGGGGGTTAATGAGCAGTTCTTC. The encoded protein is CASSQGVRTSGGVNEQFF.